These 26 T cell receptor beta chains were sequenced from one sample in a study of T cell responses to AZD1222 COVID-19 vaccine. The data were produced by immunoSEQ multiplex PCR, yet TCRdb's version contains in-frame clones alone and is incomplete. The table lists around 150,000 clones, under 95% of them singletons. The source material was peripheral blood, sampled on day 0 of AZD1222 vaccination. The receptors were gathered from an adult in good health.

This clone was seen only once. This chain links TRBV15 with TRBJ2-7, with 11 positions matching TRBD2. J was trimmed by 2 bases and V by 8 bases; bases with no gene match: 5. Germline loops: CDR1 LNHNV, CDR2 YYDKDF (reference sequence). The CDR3 has 14 amino acids. Written as DNA, the CDR3 is TGTGCCACCTCCCAGGGACTAGCGGCCTACGAGCAGTACTTC. Translated: CATSQGLAAYEQYF. The variable domain in full, completed from reference TRBV15 and TRBJ2-7, reads DAMVIQNPRYQVTQFGKPVTLSCSQTLNHNVMYWYQQKSSQAPKLLFHYYDKDFNNEADTPDNFQSRRPNTSFCFLDIRSPGLGDTAMYLCATSQGLAAYEQYFGPGTRLTVT.

The chain has TRBV5-6 and TRBJ2-2, with TRBD1 matching over 7 bases. J lost 4 bases, V lost 2 bases, and 2 bases had no gene match. Germline V gene sequence: CDR1 SGHDT, CDR2 YYEEEE. The CDR3 covers 14 residues. CDR3 protein: CASSFDRVTGELFF. As DNA, the CDR3 is TGTGCCAGCAGCTTCGACAGGGTCACCGGGGAGCTGTTTTTT.

The genes are TRBV9 and TRBJ2-1, with a weak D call TRBD1 (6 bases). V dropped 0 bases and J dropped 2 bases, with 9 bases sitting between them. Germline CDR1 and CDR2: SGDLS and YYNGEE. This CDR3 is built from 15 residues. As DNA, the CDR3 is TGTGCCAGCAGCGTAGCAGGGGTCGCCTACAATGAGCAGTTCTTC. Its translation: CASSVAGVAYNEQFF.

This chain joins TRBV2 and TRBJ2-2; 8 positions agree with TRBD1. The CDR3 extends over 15 amino acids. V lost 7 bases, J lost 5 bases, and 9 bases stayed unmatched. Germline V gene sequence: CDR1 SNHLY, CDR2 FYNNEI. The CDR3 nucleotides are TGTGCCAGCACCTGGGACAGGCGAGGGACCGGGGAGCTGTTTTTT. Encoded protein: CASTWDRRGTGELFF. The full variable domain, with the rest looked up from reference TRBV2 and TRBJ2-2, is EPEVTQTPSHQVTQMGQEVILRCVPISNHLYFYWYRQILGQKVEFLVSFYNNEISEKSEIFDDQFSVERPDGSNFTLKIRSTKLEDSAMYFCASTWDRRGTGELFFGEGSRLTVL.

In its sample, this clone was seen once. The chain uses TRBV5-1 and TRBJ1-1; possible D gene TRBD1, 6 bases. V lost 4 bases and J lost 4, with 14 bases in between. Germline CDR1 is SGHRS and CDR2 is YFSETQ. This CDR3 has 14 residues. The CDR3: CASSRGTGFTEAFF. In DNA, the CDR3 is TGCGCCAGCAGCCGGGGAACAGGGTTCACTGAAGCTTTCTTT.

This CDR3 reads CASSYGTRNSPLHF. CDR3 DNA sequence: TGTGCCAGCAGTTATGGGACAAGGAATTCACCCCTCCACTTT. This rearrangement joins TRBV6-5 to TRBJ1-6, with D possibly being TRBD1 (6 bases). The CDR3 is made up of 14 amino acids. Per germline, CDR1 MNHEY and CDR2 SVGAGI. V was trimmed by 3 bases and J by 7 bases, leaving 10 bases between them.

The genes are TRBV6-6 and TRBJ2-7; 8 positions match TRBD1. This CDR3 comprises 16 residues. From germline, CDR1 is MNHNY and CDR2 SVGAGI (reference sequence). V shed 5 bases, J shed 1 base, and the junction held 10 bases outside the gene matches. CDR3 coding DNA: TGTGCCAGCAGTGCCTCGGGACAGGCGAATTCCTACGAGCAGTACTTC. Amino acid sequence: CASSASGQANSYEQYF.

The V call is TRBV2, the J call TRBJ2-7; D is possibly TRBD1 (6 bases). CDR3 length: 13 amino acids. Trimming took 8 bases from V and 0 from J, leaving 11 bases between them. Per germline, CDR1 SNHLY and CDR2 FYNNEI. The CDR3 DNA reads TGTGCCAGCGGACAGCATACCTCCTACGAGCAGTACTTC. It translates to CASGQHTSYEQYF.

The chain is built from TRBV12-3 or TRBV12-4 and TRBJ1-2; D may be TRBD1 (5 bases). The CDR3 runs 13 residues. Trimming took 3 bases from V and 6 from J, leaving 11 bases between them. CDR3 nucleotides: TGTGCCAGCAGTTTTGGCAGGGATCATGGCTACACCTTC. Amino acids: CASSFGRDHGYTF.

The rearrangement uses TRBV4-1 and TRBJ1-5; D might be TRBD1 (6 bases). V lost 0 bases to trimming and J lost 9 bases, with 15 bases between them. Germline V gene lookup returns CDR1 MGHRA and CDR2 YSYEKL. CDR3 length: 15 residues. The CDR3 bases are TGCGCCAGCAGCCAAGAAAGGGGGGTCCGATCGCCCCAGCATTTT. Protein sequence: CASSQERGVRSPQHF.

The chain employs TRBV28 and TRBJ2-3; 9 bases map to TRBD2. J was trimmed by 4 bases and V by 6 bases; bases with no gene match: 11. The CDR3 has 16 residues. The germline CDR1 and CDR2 sequences are MDHEN and SYDVKM. CDR3 in amino acids: CASSPSLAGVSDTQYF. In DNA, the CDR3 is TGTGCCAGCAGCCCGTCTTTAGCGGGAGTTTCAGATACGCAGTATTTT.

The V gene is TRBV12-5, the J gene TRBJ2-3; D possibly corresponds to TRBD2 (5 bases). CDR3 size: 15 residues. Germline CDR1 reads LGHNT; CDR2 reads FRNRAP. With 6 bases removed from V and 6 bases from J, the gap between germline ends came to 19 bases. CDR3: CASGRTGLGGDTQYF. The CDR3 DNA follows: TGTGCTAGTGGGAGGACTGGCCTCGGTGGGGATACGCAGTATTTT. The variable domain in full, completed from reference TRBV12-5 and TRBJ2-3, reads DARVTQTPRHKVTEMGQEVTMRCQPILGHNTVFWYRQTMMQGLELLAYFRNRAPLDDSGMPKDRFSAEMPDATLATLKIQPSEPRDSAVYFCASGRTGLGGDTQYFGPGTRLTVL.

The V call is TRBV24-1, the J call TRBJ2-5, with a weak D call TRBD2 (6 bases). Germline values: CDR1 KGHDR, CDR2 SFDVKD. Trimming removed 2 bases from V and 5 bases from J, with 11 bases in between. The CDR3 is 14 residues long. The CDR3 sequence is CATSDWAREETQYF. The CDR3 DNA follows: TGTGCCACCAGTGATTGGGCCCGGGAGGAGACCCAGTACTTC.

The genes are TRBV6-5 and TRBJ1-1; the D is unclear. Trimming cost V 5 bases and J 0 bases, with 10 bases left between them. Per germline, CDR1 MNHEY and CDR2 SVGAGI. This CDR3 comprises 14 residues. This CDR3 reads CASSQMTLNTEAFF. The CDR3 DNA reads as TGTGCCAGCAGTCAAATGACACTGAACACTGAAGCTTTCTTT.

This clone was detected only once. This chain uses TRBV19 with TRBJ2-7; D might be TRBD1 or TRBD2, each matching 5 bases. Trimming removed 5 bases at V and 2 bases at J, with 10 bases between. The CDR3 is 13 residues long. Germline lookup yields CDR1 LNHDA and CDR2 SQIVND (reference sequence). The CDR3 region is CASSPSGPYEQYF. The CDR3 region has the DNA TGTGCCAGTAGTCCCTCGGGACCCTACGAGCAGTACTTC.

V usage is TRBV5-6 and J usage is TRBJ1-4; no firm D call. V was clipped by 0 bases and J by 8 bases, with 8 bases between them. There are 13 residues in the CDR3. Germline CDR1 is SGHDT and CDR2 is YYEEEE. CDR3 coding DNA: TGTGCCAGCAGCTTGGTGTACATGGAAAAACTGTTTTTT. Amino acids: CASSLVYMEKLFF. Supplemented by reference TRBV5-6 and TRBJ1-4, the full variable domain reads DAGVTQSPTHLIKTRGQQVTLRCSPKSGHDTVSWYQQALGQGPQFIFQYYEEEERQRGNFPDRFSGHQFPNYSSELNVNALLLGDSALYLCASSLVYMEKLFFGSGTQLSVL.

This chain links TRBV5-6 with TRBJ2-7; TRBD1 matches at 9 bases. The CDR3 extends over 16 amino acids. V shed 2 bases, J shed 3 bases, and the junction held 9 bases outside the gene matches. Germline CDR1 and CDR2: SGHDT and YYEEEE. The chain's CDR3 is CASSLYTGTGIYEQYF. In nucleotides, the CDR3 is TGTGCCAGCAGCTTATACACCGGGACAGGGATCTACGAGCAGTACTTC.

This chain connects TRBV7-9 to TRBJ2-7, with 7 bases fitting TRBD1. Germline CDR1 is SEHNR and CDR2 is FQNEAQ (reference sequence). With 2 bases clipped from V and 1 base from J, the junction kept 8 bases outside the gene matches. The CDR3 is made up of 16 amino acids. CDR3 in DNA: TGTGCCAGCAGCTTAATCAAGGGGACAGAATCCTACGAGCAGTACTTC. It codes for CASSLIKGTESYEQYF.

The J gene is TRBJ1-6, the V gene TRBV27, with 9 bases that match TRBD1. Germline CDR1 reads MNHEY; CDR2 reads SMNVEV (reference sequence). CDR3 length equals 16 residues. V gave up 3 bases and J gave up 4 bases; unmatched junction bases: 4. The CDR3 nucleotides read TGTGCCAGCAGTTTGGGAGACAGGGGGTATAATTCACCCCTCCACTTT. It encodes CASSLGDRGYNSPLHF.

The chain links TRBV19 to TRBJ2-1, with a possible D match to TRBD2 (7 bases). CDR3 size: 15 residues. V lost 7 bases to trimming and J lost 7 bases, with 20 bases between them. CDR1 and CDR2 (germline): LNHDA, SQIVND (reference sequence). CDR3 in DNA: TGTGCCAGTACCGAGGGGGGGGCAGGGTGGAATGAGCAGTTCTTC. Protein sequence: CASTEGGAGWNEQFF.

This chain joins TRBV20-1 and TRBJ1-1, with D maybe TRBD1 (5 bases). Germline V gene data show CDR1 as DFQATT and CDR2 as SNEGSKA (reference sequence). The CDR3 totals 14 residues. Trimming stripped 3 bases from V and 3 bases from J, with 14 bases between. CDR3 DNA: TGCAGTGCTAGTGGGCGGAGGGGTGACACTGAAGCTTTCTTT. Translating gives CSASGRRGDTEAFF.

V usage is TRBV11-2 and J usage is TRBJ2-3, with D uncertain. Looked up from germline, CDR1 is SGHAT and CDR2 is FQNNGV. V was shortened by 5 bases and J by 1 base, with 1 base between the two germline ends. The CDR3 consists of 11 residues. The chain's CDR3 is CASSRTDTQYF. The CDR3 DNA follows: TGTGCCAGCAGCCGCACAGATACGCAGTATTTT.

The V call is TRBV7-2, the J call TRBJ2-3, with D unclear. Between the trimmed V and J ends, which lost 5 bases and 1 base, there was a span of 10 bases. The CDR3 is made up of 14 amino acids. The germline V gene encodes CDR1 SGHTA and CDR2 FQGNSA. This chain's CDR3 is CASSPFRGTDTQYF. The DNA for the CDR3 is TGTGCCAGCAGCCCCTTCCGGGGCACAGATACGCAGTATTTT.

CDR3 nucleotide sequence: TGTGCCAGCAGCTCAAAGGGGGCTAGCGGGAGTTGGAATGAGCAGTTCTTC. This encodes CASSSKGASGSWNEQFF. This chain links TRBV11-2 with TRBJ2-1; 10 bases line up with TRBD2. Germline V lookup: CDR1 SGHAT, CDR2 FQNNGV. The CDR3 runs 17 residues. V lost 4 bases, J lost 7 bases, and 13 bases stayed unmatched.

This sequence joins TRBV18 and TRBJ2-3; 7 bases match TRBD1. This CDR3 comprises 14 residues. Germline trimming cut 2 bases from V and 5 bases from J; bases unmatched to any gene: 4. Germline V lookup: CDR1 KGHSH, CDR2 LQKENI. DNA for the CDR3: TGTGCCAGCTCACCAAGGACAGGAGAAGATACGCAGTATTTT. As protein: CASSPRTGEDTQYF. The complete variable domain, with remaining parts taken from reference TRBV18 and TRBJ2-3, reads NAGVMQNPRHLVRRRGQEARLRCSPMKGHSHVYWYRQLPEEGLKFMVYLQKENIIDESGMPKERFSAEFPKEGPSILRIQQVVRGDSAAYFCASSPRTGEDTQYFGPGTRLTVL.

As regards this clone: This CDR3 fails to terminate in the conserved phenylalanine or tryptophan, so it likely reflects a read error. Because the CDR3's place on the DNA is in doubt, the DNA is left out and the CDR3 is given as listed by TCRdb. The rearrangement links TRBV24-1 to TRBJ2-6; no DNA check was done on the table's D call, TRBD1. Germline CDR1 reads KGHDR; CDR2 reads SFDVKD. With termini counted, the CDR3 has 12 amino acids. CDR3 in amino acids: CATSGRDRGRVA.